What follows are 24 T cell receptor beta chains derived from one specimen sequenced in a study of T cells after yellow fever vaccination. TCRdb analysed the 5' RACE reads with MiXCR anew, one entry per CDR3 protein. The sample includes approximately 330,000 distinct CDR3 sequences, under 15% of them seen just once. The sample was CD4+ T cells sorted from PBMCs, taken 15 days after the yellow fever booster vaccination. The receptors shown here come from a man aged 18 to 30 who received the YFV17D yellow fever vaccine.

This chain joins TRBV30 and TRBJ2-3; 9 nucleotides match TRBD2. V lost 4 bases to trimming and J lost 5 bases; unmatched junction nucleotides: 7. The length of the CDR3 is 14 residues. Germline V gene data show CDR1 as GTSNPN and CDR2 as SVGIG (reference sequence). CDR3 loop: CAWMLRGGIDTQYF. In DNA, the CDR3 is TGTGCCTGGATGCTGCGGGGGGGTATAGATACGCAGTATTTT.

This clonotype turned up a few times. V is TRBV7-2 and J is TRBJ2-1; no clear D gene. This CDR3 is 12 amino acids long. V was shortened by 1 base and J by 12 bases, with 10 bases between the two germline ends. Germline lookup yields CDR1 SGHTA and CDR2 FQGNSA. This CDR3 is CASSLVPGGQFF. For the CDR3, the DNA is TGTGCCAGCAGCTTAGTTCCGGGTGGGCAGTTCTTC.

The CDR3 DNA is TGTGCCAGCAGCTTAGATTTCGGGGTTGTGAACAATGAGCAGTTCTTC. Translation gives CASSLDFGVVNNEQFF. The V call is TRBV11-2, the J call TRBJ2-1, with a tentative D call TRBD2 (5 bases). V lost 0 bases to trimming and J lost 5 bases, with 14 bases between them. The CDR3 contains 16 residues. Germline V gene data show CDR1 as SGHAT and CDR2 as FQNNGV.

This chain links TRBV6-5 with TRBJ1-2, with 10 bases matching TRBD1. Germline-derived CDR1 and CDR2 are MNHEY and SVGAGI. This CDR3 comprises 15 residues. Trimming cost V 6 bases and J 4 bases; bases outside gene matches: 8. CDR3 protein: CASSSTTGGRYGYTF. DNA of the CDR3: TGTGCCAGCAGCTCTACGACAGGGGGCCGCTATGGCTACACCTTC.

In this sample, this clonotype turned up many times. The gene calls are TRBV29-1 and TRBJ2-2; D remains ambiguous. Germline values: CDR1 SQVTM, CDR2 ANQGSEA. The CDR3 is made up of 14 amino acids. Trimming removed 2 bases at V and 0 bases at J, with 7 bases between. The CDR3 DNA sequence: TGCAGCGTTGAAACGAACGCGAACACCGGGGAGCTGTTTTTT. Its protein product is CSVETNANTGELFF.

This clonotype has just one count. The chain joins TRBV5-1 to TRBJ1-1; 9 nucleotides match TRBD1. Germline CDR1 and CDR2: SGHRS and YFSETQ. V shed 0 bases and J 5 bases; nucleotides not matched to a gene: 11. The CDR3 runs to 17 residues. DNA for the CDR3: TGCGCCAGCAGCTTGGACAGGGGGCTAACCGGAGGTACTGAAGCTTTCTTT. It yields the protein CASSLDRGLTGGTEAFF. The full variable domain, with the rest looked up from reference TRBV5-1 and TRBJ1-1, is KAGVTQTPRYLIKTRGQQVTLSCSPISGHRSVSWYQQTPGQGLQFLFEYFSETQRNKGNFPGRFSGRQFSNSRSEMNVSTLELGDSALYLCASSLDRGLTGGTEAFFGQGTRLTVV.

This clonotype was counted only a few times. The CDR3 DNA follows: TGTGCCAGCAGCACATCGACAGGGAATGAAAAACTGTTTTTT. Amino acid sequence: CASSTSTGNEKLFF. The chain is built from TRBV9 and TRBJ1-4; 7 bases fit TRBD1. Germline CDR1 is SGDLS and CDR2 is YYNGEE. The CDR3 extends over 14 amino acids. The V and J ends lost 4 bases and 5 bases, in that order; junction bases with no gene match: 5. The full variable domain, with the rest looked up from reference TRBV9 and TRBJ1-4, is DSGVTQTPKHLITATGQRVTLRCSPRSGDLSVYWYQQSLDQGLQFLIQYYNGEERAKGNILERFSAQQFPDLHSELNLSSLELGDSALYFCASSTSTGNEKLFFGSGTQLSVL.

This clonotype was seen a few times. The gene calls are TRBV7-9 and TRBJ2-3, with D tentatively TRBD2 (6 bases). Looked up from germline, CDR1 is SEHNR and CDR2 is FQNEAQ (reference sequence). Trimming stripped 7 bases from V and 4 bases from J, with 15 bases between. This CDR3 region has 14 residues. The DNA for the CDR3 is TGTGCCAGCACCACGGGAGCACTTGCAGATACGCAGTATTTT. Translating it yields CASTTGALADTQYF.

V usage is TRBV29-1 and J usage is TRBJ1-5; possible D gene TRBD1, 5 bases. V was shortened by 6 bases and J by 9 bases, with 18 bases between the two germline ends. Germline V gives CDR1 SQVTM, CDR2 ANQGSEA. The CDR3 contains 13 residues. CDR3 in amino acids: CSVKDGTGTPQHF. CDR3 nucleotide sequence: TGCAGCGTCAAGGACGGGACTGGAACGCCCCAGCATTTT.

This clonotype was recorded at least ten times. V and J are TRBV12-3 or TRBV12-4 and TRBJ2-2; TRBD2 matches 12 bases. V was pared by 3 bases and J by 2 bases, with 1 base of the junction left unmatched. The CDR3 is made up of 16 amino acids. CDR3 sequence (DNA): TGTGCCAGCAGTTTGACTAGCGGGGGCAACACCGGGGAGCTGTTTTTT. Its translation is CASSLTSGGNTGELFF.

There are many counts of this clonotype. V gene TRBV28 combines with J gene TRBJ2-7; D is possibly TRBD2 (5 bases). Trimming left V 5 bases short and J 7 bases short, with 15 bases between. Germline V CDR1 and CDR2: MDHEN, SYDVKM. This CDR3 contains 13 residues. CDR3 residues: CASSLLPSGEQYV. CDR3 nucleotides: TGTGCCAGCAGTCTACTACCATCGGGGGAGCAGTACGTC.

The V call is TRBV3-1, the J call TRBJ1-5; D is unresolved. Looked up from germline, CDR1 is LGHDT and CDR2 is YNNKEL (reference sequence). CDR3 size: 15 residues. V shed 3 bases and J shed 7 bases, with 16 bases lying between them. CDR3 amino acids: CASSQVWGSGQPQHF. The CDR3 coding sequence is TGTGCCAGCAGCCAGGTCTGGGGAAGTGGCCAGCCCCAGCATTTT.

This clonotype was seen ten or more times. The rearrangement links TRBV7-2 to TRBJ2-2; D call uncertain. Germline loops: CDR1 SGHTA, CDR2 FQGNSA. The CDR3 is 13 amino acids. V was shortened by 1 base and J by 6 bases, with 6 bases between the two germline ends. The DNA for the CDR3 is TGTGCCAGCAGCTTAGAGGTCCCCGGGGAGCTGTTTTTT. Translated, it gives CASSLEVPGELFF. Looking up the rest from reference TRBV7-2 and TRBJ2-2 gives the full variable domain: GAGVSQSPSNKVTEKGKDVELRCDPISGHTALYWYRQSLGQGLEFLIYFQGNSAPDKSGLPSDRFSAERTGGSVSTLTIQRTQQEDSAVYLCASSLEVPGELFFGEGSRLTVL.

Many counts were recorded for this clonotype. The junction and the germline gene differ at one end; a read error may be behind it. The chain employs TRBV5-1 and TRBJ1-2; D perhaps matches TRBD1 (5 bases). CDR1 SGHRS and CDR2 YFSETQ come from the germline V gene. CDR3 size: 13 residues. The DNA of the CDR3 is TGTGCCAGCAGCTTTGGGGGGAACTATGGCTACACCTTC. Its protein product is CASSFGGNYGYTF.

This clonotype was observed a handful of times. This chain joins TRBV20-1 and TRBJ2-4; 11 bases are a match to TRBD1. V dropped 6 bases and J dropped 7; count of bases not matched to a gene: 5. CDR3 size: 13 residues. Germline V gene sequence: CDR1 DFQATT, CDR2 SNEGSKA (reference sequence). CDR3 DNA: TGCAGTGCCGGCCGGGACAGGGGGAACATTCAGTACTTC. Residues: CSAGRDRGNIQYF.

This clonotype was seen at least ten times. The chain has TRBV7-2 and TRBJ1-1; D call uncertain. The V gene's germline CDR1 is SGHTA and CDR2 FQGNSA. The CDR3 consists of 12 residues. With 3 bases removed from V and 1 base from J, the gap between germline ends came to 3 bases. CDR3 bases: TGTGCCAGCAGCTTCGGGAACACTGAAGCTTTCTTT. Translated, it gives CASSFGNTEAFF. Complete variable domain (other parts from reference TRBV7-2 and TRBJ1-1): GAGVSQSPSNKVTEKGKDVELRCDPISGHTALYWYRQSLGQGLEFLIYFQGNSAPDKSGLPSDRFSAERTGGSVSTLTIQRTQQEDSAVYLCASSFGNTEAFFGQGTRLTVV.

This clonotype was seen more than once but under ten times. The V and J genes are TRBV18 and TRBJ2-1; 7 nucleotides align to TRBD2. The J segment lost 5 bases and the V segment lost 3 bases, leaving 4 bases of the junction unmatched. Per germline, CDR1 KGHSH and CDR2 LQKENI. The CDR3 covers 14 residues. Here the CDR3 reads CASSPSSGDNEQFF. DNA for the CDR3: TGTGCCAGCTCACCCTCGAGCGGGGACAATGAGCAGTTCTTC.

V and J are TRBV4-2 and TRBJ1-2, with 9 positions matching TRBD1. The CDR3 runs to 14 residues. CDR1 is LGHNA and CDR2 is YNFKEQ in the germline V gene. V shed 1 base, J shed 8 bases, and the junction held 5 bases outside the gene matches. CDR3 residues: CASSQGGQGDGYTF. In DNA, the CDR3 is TGTGCCAGCAGCCAAGGGGGACAGGGTGACGGCTACACCTTC.

The gene calls are TRBV19 and TRBJ1-5, with a possible D match to TRBD1 (6 bases). CDR1 and CDR2 (germline): LNHDA, SQIVND (reference sequence). Trimming pared 6 bases from V and 8 bases from J, leaving 11 bases between. This CDR3 contains 12 residues. CDR3 amino acids: CASSIQGKPQHF. The CDR3 DNA reads TGTGCCAGTAGCATACAGGGTAAGCCCCAGCATTTT.

CDR3 nucleotide sequence: TGTGCCTGGAATACGGGACAGGTCTACGAGCAGTACTTC. This translates into CAWNTGQVYEQYF. The gene calls are TRBV30 and TRBJ2-7; 8 bases map to TRBD1. Per the germline V gene, CDR1 is GTSNPN and CDR2 is SVGIG (reference sequence). V was pared by 4 bases and J by 3 bases, with 5 bases of the junction left unmatched. The CDR3 length is 13 residues.

This chain connects TRBV7-9 to TRBJ2-2, with a tentative D call TRBD2 (7 bases). CDR3 length equals 15 residues. Germline V gene sequence: CDR1 SEHNR, CDR2 FQNEAQ (reference sequence). V was shortened by 8 bases and J by 4 bases, with 17 bases between the two germline ends. Here the CDR3 reads CASSGRGAFTGELFF. CDR3 nucleotides: TGTGCCAGCTCCGGCCGGGGGGCCTTCACCGGGGAGCTGTTTTTT. Complete variable domain (other parts from reference TRBV7-9 and TRBJ2-2): DTGVSQNPRHKITKRGQNVTFRCDPISEHNRLYWYRQTLGQGPEFLTYFQNEAQLEKSRLLSDRFSAERPKGSFSTLEIQRTEQGDSAMYLCASSGRGAFTGELFFGEGSRLTVL.

The J gene is TRBJ1-5, the V gene TRBV7-2; no reliable D call. CDR1 and CDR2 (germline): SGHTA, FQGNSA. CDR3 size: 14 residues. Trimming pared 3 bases from V and 3 bases from J, leaving 9 bases between. In DNA, the CDR3 is TGTGCCAGCAGCTTGATCAGCTTCAATCAGCCCCAGCATTTT. Protein sequence: CASSLISFNQPQHF.

The rearrangement uses TRBV4-3 and TRBJ2-3; a possible D gene is TRBD2 (6 bases). The V end was cut by 4 bases, the J end by 7 bases, with 18 bases between. The CDR3 is 15 amino acids. Germline V lookup: CDR1 LGHNA, CDR2 YSLEER. The CDR3 here is CASSRERRGNYTQYF. The DNA of the CDR3 is TGCGCCAGCAGCCGGGAAAGGCGGGGAAATTATACGCAGTATTTT.

The J gene is TRBJ2-3, the V gene TRBV5-1, with unresolved D. V was clipped by 0 bases and J by 2 bases, with 7 bases between them. The germline gives CDR1 SGHRS, CDR2 YFSETQ. The CDR3 runs 14 residues. The DNA for the CDR3 is TGCGCCAGCAGCTTGGCCGATTACACAGATACGCAGTATTTT. This encodes CASSLADYTDTQYF.